A single sample is the source of the 6 T cell receptor beta chains below, sequenced in a study of post-analysis software for immune sequencing data (dated by TCRdb to between 2014 and 2016). Antigens of these TCRs are unknown. The library was obtained by PCR. Instrument on record: Illumina HiSeq 2500. To reduce PCR and sequencing biases, unique molecular identifiers were built into the TCR beta cDNA libraries. TCRdb took the public reads, trimmed them with fastp at Q25, ran MiXCR for clone calling and kept in-frame beta chains. CDR3 protein sequences are deduplicated, and each keeps its most common genes and DNA. This sample is represented by some 260,000 distinct CDR3 sequences; roughly a third of them were singletons. The leading ten clones occupy roughly 4.8% of the sample. Study-wide findings and limitations: Patients showed significantly higher frequencies than controls for a handful of TRBV segments, among them TRBV5-6, TRBV5-1 and TRBV20-1.

Sequencing was carried out using blood. The receptors originated from a girl aged 10 to 17 with multiple sclerosis.

Here the CDR3 reads CATSDRGELFF. The CDR3 region has the DNA TGTGCCACCAGTGATCGGGGGGAGCTGTTTTTT. The chain combines TRBV24-1 with TRBJ2-2; the D is unclear. V was clipped by 3 bases and J by 8 bases, with 3 bases between them. The V gene's germline CDR1 is KGHDR and CDR2 SFDVKD. The CDR3 totals 11 residues.

The V gene is TRBV6-6, the J gene TRBJ1-4; D is perhaps TRBD1 (6 bases). The CDR3 spans 12 residues. Trimming stripped 2 bases from V and 16 bases from J, with 14 bases between. From germline, CDR1 is MNHNY and CDR2 SVGAGI (reference sequence). CDR3 sequence reads: CASSYPQGHRFF. For the CDR3, the DNA is TGTGCCAGCAGTTACCCACAGGGCCACAGGTTTTTT.

The chain joins TRBV7-2 to TRBJ2-3; D gene uncertain. This CDR3 contains 12 residues. Germline V CDR1 and CDR2: SGHTA, FQGNSA. Trimming shortened V by 5 bases and J by 5 bases, and 8 bases separated the two germline ends. In DNA form, the CDR3 reads TGTGCCAGCAGCGAGGTTCGAGATACGCAGTATTTT. This sequence encodes CASSEVRDTQYF.

V usage is TRBV7-2 and J usage is TRBJ2-7; no clear D gene. The CDR3 is 17 residues long. Deletions cut 1 base from V and 4 bases from J, with 20 bases between. Looked up from germline, CDR1 is SGHTA and CDR2 is FQGNSA. Here the CDR3 reads CASSLEVDGAEGYEQYF. The CDR3 DNA reads as TGTGCCAGCAGCTTAGAGGTTGACGGCGCGGAAGGGTACGAGCAGTACTTC.

The V gene is TRBV29-1, the J gene TRBJ1-1; D gene uncertain. The CDR3 spans 10 residues. Trimming took 1 base from V and 7 from J, leaving 4 bases between them. CDR1 is SQVTM and CDR2 is ANQGSEA in the germline V gene. This chain's CDR3 is CSVEGYEAFF. DNA of the CDR3: TGCAGCGTTGAAGGCTATGAAGCTTTCTTT.

Comment on this clonotype: Just one base apart from a much larger clone, this may be a read error. This chain connects TRBV12-3 or TRBV12-4 to TRBJ2-3; no reliable D call. The CDR3 is 14 residues long. The V and J ends lost 2 bases and 4 bases respectively, with 10 bases between them. The CDR3 DNA reads TGTGCCAGCAGTTTATCCGGGTTCGCAGATACGCAGTATTTT. Translating gives CASSLSGFADTQYF.